The 6 T cell receptor beta chains listed next were all sequenced from one sample in a study of cytotoxic CD8 clonotypes in ibrutinib-treated CLL. Sequencing used immunoSEQ multiplex PCR; TCRdb keeps in-frame clones, though not all of them. This table has 200,000 to 250,000 clones, roughly three quarters appearing once. Sample: PBMCs, taken after 12 months of ibrutinib treatment. The receptors here all came from a human donor with chronic lymphocytic leukemia.

This chain links TRBV15 with TRBJ2-5, with TRBD1 identical over 10 bases. CDR1 LNHNV and CDR2 YYDKDF come from the germline V gene (reference sequence). Germline trimming cut 0 bases from V and 5 bases from J; bases unmatched to any gene: 6. The CDR3 is 16 amino acids. The CDR3 is CATSREPGTGVETQYF. The CDR3, as DNA: TGTGCCACCAGCAGAGAGCCAGGGACAGGGGTCGAGACCCAGTACTTC.

This rearrangement joins TRBV7-2 to TRBJ1-2; D gene ambiguous. With 5 bases removed from V and 1 base from J, the gap between germline ends came to 14 bases. This CDR3 region has 15 residues. The V gene's germline CDR1 is SGHTA and CDR2 FQGNSA. The CDR3, as DNA: TGTGCCAGCAGCCTCCGGGAGGCCTTTAACTATGGCTACACCTTC. Translating it yields CASSLREAFNYGYTF.

This chain links TRBV19 with TRBJ2-6; tentatively, D is TRBD2 (5 bases). V gave up 4 bases and J gave up 2 bases, with 6 bases separating them. The CDR3 spans 14 residues. Germline V gene data show CDR1 as LNHDA and CDR2 as SQIVND (reference sequence). CDR3 sequence reads: CASSRGAGANVLTF. CDR3 nucleotides: TGTGCCAGTAGTAGGGGAGCTGGGGCCAACGTCCTGACTTTC.

The V gene is TRBV5-1, the J gene TRBJ1-2; possibly TRBD1 for D (6 bases). Germline CDR1 reads SGHRS; CDR2 reads YFSETQ. This CDR3 has 14 residues. The V end lost 2 bases, the J end lost 6 bases, and 14 bases lay between the germline ends. CDR3 nucleotides: TGCGCCAGCAGCTTTTTTGCGGGGGGCCATGGCTACACCTTC. This gives the protein CASSFFAGGHGYTF.

The chain recombines TRBV5-1 with TRBJ2-7; TRBD1 matches at 7 bases. The CDR3 runs 11 residues. Per germline, CDR1 SGHRS and CDR2 YFSETQ. With V trimmed by 4 bases and J by 7 bases, 2 bases remained unmatched. For the CDR3, the DNA is TGCGCCAGCAGCGAGACAGGGGAGCAGTACTTC. Translation gives CASSETGEQYF. Drawing the rest from reference TRBV5-1 and TRBJ2-7, the complete variable domain is KAGVTQTPRYLIKTRGQQVTLSCSPISGHRSVSWYQQTPGQGLQFLFEYFSETQRNKGNFPGRFSGRQFSNSRSEMNVSTLELGDSALYLCASSETGEQYFGPGTRLTVT.

The chain joins TRBV19 to TRBJ2-7; a weak D match, TRBD1 (5 bases). The V gene's germline CDR1 is LNHDA and CDR2 SQIVND (reference sequence). The V end was cut by 3 bases, the J end by 6 bases, with 9 bases between. This CDR3 contains 12 residues. CDR3 DNA sequence: TGTGCCAGTAGTATGGGGCCAGCCGAGCAGTACTTC. Translation: CASSMGPAEQYF.